This T cell receptor (beta chain) was recovered during a study of T cell changes during pregnancy in multiple sclerosis. The length of the CDR3 is 12 residues. V lost 2 bases, J lost 8 bases, and 9 bases lay in between. The germline gives CDR1 KGHSH, CDR2 LQKENI. The assay was immunoSEQ multiplex PCR, and TCRdb's table has in-frame clones only and misses some. The sample carries around 50,000 clones, about nine tenths recorded once. The TCR sequence derives from a female donor in good health, enrolled as a control in a pregnancy study. The sequences come from CD4+ T cells from peripheral blood mononuclear cells, collected after pregnancy. V gene TRBV18 combines with J gene TRBJ1-2, with D perhaps TRBD1 (6 bases). The CDR3, as DNA: TGTGCCAGCTCACCATTAACAGGGGGCTACACCTTC. This gives the protein CASSPLTGGYTF.